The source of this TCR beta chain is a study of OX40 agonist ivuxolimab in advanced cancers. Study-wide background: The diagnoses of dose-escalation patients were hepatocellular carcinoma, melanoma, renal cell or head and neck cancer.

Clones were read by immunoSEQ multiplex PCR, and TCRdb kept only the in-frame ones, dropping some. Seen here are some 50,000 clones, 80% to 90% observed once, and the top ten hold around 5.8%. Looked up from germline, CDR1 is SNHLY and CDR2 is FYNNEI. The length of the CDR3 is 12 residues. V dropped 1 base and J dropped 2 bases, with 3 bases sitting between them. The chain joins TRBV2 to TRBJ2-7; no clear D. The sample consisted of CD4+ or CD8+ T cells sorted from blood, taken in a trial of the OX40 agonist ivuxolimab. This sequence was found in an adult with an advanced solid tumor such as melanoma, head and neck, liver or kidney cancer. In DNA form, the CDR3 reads TGTGCCAGCAGTGAAGGAACCTACGAGCAGTACTTC. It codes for CASSEGTYEQYF.